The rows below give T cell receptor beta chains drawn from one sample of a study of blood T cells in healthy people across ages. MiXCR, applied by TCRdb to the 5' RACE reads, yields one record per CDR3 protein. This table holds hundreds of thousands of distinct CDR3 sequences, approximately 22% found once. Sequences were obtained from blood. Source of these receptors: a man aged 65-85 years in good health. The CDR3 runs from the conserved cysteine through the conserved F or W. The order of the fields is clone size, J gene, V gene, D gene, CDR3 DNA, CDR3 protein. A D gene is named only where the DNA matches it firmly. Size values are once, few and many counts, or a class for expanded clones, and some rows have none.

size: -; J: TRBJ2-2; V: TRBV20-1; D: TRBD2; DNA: TGCAGTGCTAGAGATTTGCGGGAGAGCCCGGGGACCGGGGAGCTGTTTTTT; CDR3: CSARDLRESPGTGELFF
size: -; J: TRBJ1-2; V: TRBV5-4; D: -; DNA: TGTGCCAGCAGCTTGCCGAAGGGCAGTTACGGCTACACCTTC; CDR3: CASSLPKGSYGYTF
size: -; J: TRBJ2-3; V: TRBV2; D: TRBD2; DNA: TGTGCCAGCCAGACTAGCGGCCACACAGATACGCAGTATTTT; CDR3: CASQTSGHTDTQYF
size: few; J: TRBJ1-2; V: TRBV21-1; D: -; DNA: TGTGCCTTCTGGACAGGGGATATCTATGGCTACACCTTC; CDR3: CAFWTGDIYGYTF
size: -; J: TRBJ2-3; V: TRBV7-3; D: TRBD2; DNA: TGTGCCAGCAGCGTAAACCCTCCGGGACTAGCGGGAGTGAGATCATTAGCACATACGCAGTATTTT; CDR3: CASSVNPPGLAGVRSLAHTQYF
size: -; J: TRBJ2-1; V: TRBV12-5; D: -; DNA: TGTGCTAGTGGCCCGAGACAGGCTTCCTACAATGAGCAGTTCTTC; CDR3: CASGPRQASYNEQFF
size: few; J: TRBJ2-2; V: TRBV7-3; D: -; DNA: TGTGCCAGCAGCCCCGAGGCCGGGGAGCTGTTTTTT; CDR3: CASSPEAGELFF
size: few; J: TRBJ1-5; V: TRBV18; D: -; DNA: TGTGCCAGCTCACCACAGGGACCCCCAAATCAGCCCCAGCATTTT; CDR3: CASSPQGPPNQPQHF
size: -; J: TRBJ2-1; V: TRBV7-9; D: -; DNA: TGTGCCAGCAGCTCCGGGACACCCGTCAATGAGCAGTTCTTC; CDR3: CASSSGTPVNEQFF
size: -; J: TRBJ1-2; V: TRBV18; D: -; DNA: TGTGCCAGCTCTCAGTCGGGGGCTGGCTACACCTTC; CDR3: CASSQSGAGYTF
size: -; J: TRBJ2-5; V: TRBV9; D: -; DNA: TGTGCCACCAACCGGGGTTCTGAGGGGACCCAGTACTTC; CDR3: CATNRGSEGTQYF
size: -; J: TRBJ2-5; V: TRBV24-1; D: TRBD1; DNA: TGTGCCACCAGTGACCGTGGGACAGGGGGGGAGACCCAGTACTTC; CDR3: CATSDRGTGGETQYF
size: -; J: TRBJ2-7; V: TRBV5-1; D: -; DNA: TGCGCCAGCAGCCCGCAGCCCAGCTCCTACGAGCAGTACTTC; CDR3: CASSPQPSSYEQYF
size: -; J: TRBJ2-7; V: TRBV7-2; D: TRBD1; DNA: TGTGCCAGCAGCCTCCCGGACAGGGGGCTGTACGAGCAGTACTTC; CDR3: CASSLPDRGLYEQYF